The text below deals with one T cell receptor beta chain. In the original processing: Nucleated cell number was recorded as an estimate derived from reference gene primer amplification. Some clones are missing from TCRdb's copy, which holds only in-frame ones; the method was immunoSEQ multiplex PCR. Clone size and V and J calls were adopted from that table, with D and trimming inferred from the DNA. The sample has 70,000 to 80,000 clones, roughly 89% seen once. This record comes from a study of blood T cell repertoires in COVID-19. Study details: Donors in the United States, Italy and Spain gave samples during acute or convalescent COVID-19. T cells, B-cell-depleted T cells, or PBMCs provided the cDNA or gDNA that served as material.

The germline gives CDR1 MNHEY, CDR2 SVGAGI. This CDR3 is built from 14 residues. The V end was cut by 6 bases, the J end by 1 base, with 12 bases between. The sequence was collected from a woman in her forties or fifties with acute or convalescent COVID-19. This chain connects TRBV6-5 to TRBJ1-2; perhaps TRBD1 as D (5 bases). Sequenced material: peripheral blood. The CDR3 region has the DNA TGTGCCAGCAGGCGGGACGGGAATAACTATGGCTACACCTTC. Translation gives CASRRDGNNYGYTF.